This entry features one T cell receptor beta chain sequence. Both 60 Vbeta primers and 13 Jbeta primers went into the PCR. TCRdb's table, derived via immunoSEQ multiplex PCR, lists solely in-frame clones and lacks some. The table for this sample gives around 100,000 clones. The sample originates from a study of cytomegalovirus exposure and HLA in healthy donors. This CDR3 has 14 residues. V shed 3 bases and J shed 2 bases, with 10 bases lying between them. Germline loops: CDR1 SNHLY, CDR2 FYNNEI. This receptor was identified in a man aged 25 to 40 in good health and CMV-seronegative. The sequenced sample consisted of PBMCs. V gene TRBV2 combines with J gene TRBJ1-1; tentatively, D is TRBD1 (5 bases). The CDR3 DNA reads as TGTGCCAGCAGTGAGCAGGGCTCTAACACTGAAGCTTTCTTT. Amino acid sequence: CASSEQGSNTEAFF. The whole variable domain, remainder taken from reference TRBV2 and TRBJ1-1, is EPEVTQTPSHQVTQMGQEVILRCVPISNHLYFYWYRQILGQKVEFLVSFYNNEISEKSEIFDDQFSVERPDGSNFTLKIRSTKLEDSAMYFCASSEQGSNTEAFFGQGTRLTVV.